This T cell receptor (beta chain) was observed in a study of T cell changes during pregnancy in multiple sclerosis (dated by TCRdb to between 2018 and 2020). The study in broad terms: In women with multiple sclerosis, the researchers looked at how the T cell repertoire shifted as pregnancy progressed.

The library was prepared using the immunoSEQ multiplex PCR assay. The immuneACCESS repertoire file appears here via TCRdb, limited to in-frame rearrangements. These files lack a portion of the clones; in checked studies, under half of the deficit traces to unresolved V genes, and the cause of the others is not known. The sample table shows about 84,000 clones, and 85% to 95% are seen once. The leading ten clones occupy 2.5% of the sample. Comment on this clone: Its antigen has not been determined. The junction departs from the called germline gene at one end, perhaps through a read error.

The germline V gene (reference sequence) provides CDR1 SSHAT and CDR2 FNYEAQ. Including the terminal cysteine and phenylalanine, the CDR3 comprises 14 residues. Only the CDR3 portion is preserved as DNA: 42 bases, with reading frame beginning at the first base. This clonotype was obtained from a female donor with multiple sclerosis, enrolled in a pregnancy study. The sample here was peripheral blood, taken in the third trimester of pregnancy. The chain was built from TRBV7-7 and TRBJ2-5; the central 9 bases match TRBD1. The CDR3 amino acid sequence is: CASSKTGGEETQYF. Here is the DNA: TGTGCTAGCAGCAAGACAGGGGGTGAAGAGACCCAGTACTTC.